This TCR beta chain was identified in a study of T cell repertoires in cytomegalovirus infection. V shed 0 bases and J shed 2 bases, with 10 bases lying between them. CDR1 is LGHNA, CDR2 YSLEER, per germline. The CDR3 totals 15 residues. This clonotype was picked up a small number of times. Its antigen is still unknown. TCRdb called the reads again in MiXCR, with one record for every CDR3 protein. The sample lists some 940,000 distinct CDR3 sequences; approximately 33% were seen once. This receptor was identified in a human donor in good health (CMV status not recorded). Some clones in this sample may be carry-over from other donors' samples. This sample comprised cultured CD8+ T cells from PBMCs, obtained from culture after CMV antigen stimulation. This chain connects TRBV4-3 to TRBJ1-1; D is undetermined. CDR3 residues: CASSQDRHRNTEAFF. CDR3 DNA sequence: TGCGCCAGCAGCCAAGATCGTCACAGAAACACTGAAGCTTTCTTT.